These T cell receptor beta chains were read from a single sample in a study of shared clonotypes between healthy human individuals. Clones were read by immunoSEQ multiplex PCR, and TCRdb kept only the in-frame ones, dropping some. Among some 2,000,000 clones listed, roughly 95% were seen once. What was sequenced was naive CD4+ T cells sorted from blood. All receptors come from a man aged 18 to 30 in good health. Both conserved end residues are part of each CDR3. A D gene is named only where the DNA matches it firmly. Rows give clone size only sometimes, using once, few, many, or a class for an expanded clone.

TRBV2,once,TRBJ1-2,TRBD1,TGTGCCAGCAGGAGCCCGGGACAGGGGGACTATGGCTACACCTTC,CASRSPGQGDYGYTF
TRBV7-2,.,TRBJ1-1,TRBD1,TGTGCCAGCAGCTTACATCAGGGGACAGTGAACACTGAAGCTTTCTTT,CASSLHQGTVNTEAFF
TRBV16,.,TRBJ2-1,TRBD2,TGTGCCAGCAGCCAATTTGCGGGGGAGTACAATGAGCAGTTCTTC,CASSQFAGEYNEQFF
TRBV6-5,.,TRBJ2-2,TRBD2,TGTGCCAGCAGTTTTACTAGCGGGAGGGACACCGGGGAGCTGTTTTTT,CASSFTSGRDTGELFF
TRBV6-1,.,TRBJ1-2,TRBD1,TGTGCCAGCAGTTTACAGGGGGGAGGCTACACCTTC,CASSLQGGGYTF
TRBV5-1,.,TRBJ2-3,.,TGCGCCAGCAGCATGAACGCAGATACGCAGTATTTT,CASSMNADTQYF
TRBV4-1,.,TRBJ2-3,TRBD2,TGCGCCAGCAGCCAAGGGACTAGCGGGAGTGGGTTAGATACGCAGTATTTT,CASSQGTSGSGLDTQYF
TRBV28,once,TRBJ2-1,TRBD2,TGTGCCAGCAGTCCCCGACTAGCGGGGGGGAGTGAGCAGTTCTTC,CASSPRLAGGSEQFF
TRBV10-3,once,TRBJ2-1,.,TGTGCCATCAGGGGCTTGAATTCGGCACATAATGAGCAGTTCTTC,CAIRGLNSAHNEQFF
TRBV7-2,.,TRBJ2-2,TRBD2,TGTGCCAGCAGCTTATTAGCGGGAGTCACCGGGGAGCTGTTTTTT,CASSLLAGVTGELFF
TRBV2,.,TRBJ2-7,TRBD1,TGTGCCAGCAATCCAGGGGGCTACGAGCAGTACTTC,CASNPGGYEQYF
TRBV7-2,.,TRBJ2-5,TRBD1,TGTGCCAGCAGCCCTGGACAGGGTGGGGAGACCCAGTACTTC,CASSPGQGGETQYF
TRBV27,.,TRBJ1-2,.,TGTGCCAGCAGTTTAGGGCCCCCCCCTAAGGCTAACTATGGCTACACCTTC,CASSLGPPPKANYGYTF
TRBV5-4,.,TRBJ2-5,TRBD2,TGTGCCAGCAGCTTGGCCCTACCGGGAGGGCCGAGGGAGACCCAGTACTTC,CASSLALPGGPRETQYF
TRBV14,.,TRBJ2-5,TRBD1,TGTGCCAGCAGCCCGGGACAGGGGGTTCAAGAGACCCAGTACTTC,CASSPGQGVQETQYF
TRBV9,.,TRBJ2-3,.,TGTGCCAGCAGCGTATATGAGGGCTTAACAGATACGCAGTATTTT,CASSVYEGLTDTQYF
TRBV2,.,TRBJ1-5,TRBD1,TGTGCCAGCACCCAGGGGGGTCTAGGTCAGCCCCAGCATTTT,CASTQGGLGQPQHF
TRBV7-2,.,TRBJ1-4,TRBD1,TGTGCCAGCAGCGGACAGGTTAATGAAAAACTGTTTTTT,CASSGQVNEKLFF
TRBV7-3,once,TRBJ1-2,TRBD1,TGTGCCAGCAGCACTGACTTAGGGGACAGTAACTATGGCTACACCTTC,CASSTDLGDSNYGYTF
TRBV19,.,TRBJ2-1,TRBD2,TGTGCCAGTAAGGGACTAGCAGGCTCCTACAATGAGCAGTTCTTC,CASKGLAGSYNEQFF
TRBV5-6,.,TRBJ1-1,.,TGTGCCAGCAGCCTCCTCGACAGGCTGAACACTGAAGCTTTCTTT,CASSLLDRLNTEAFF
TRBV7-2,few,TRBJ1-1,TRBD1,TGTGCCAGCAGCTTTACAGGGGGCACTGAAGCTTTCTTT,CASSFTGGTEAFF
TRBV5-1,.,TRBJ2-3,.,TGCGCCAGCAGCTTGGGTTTCCAGGGTACGCAGTATTTT,CASSLGFQGTQYF
TRBV7-3,.,TRBJ1-5,.,TGTGCCAGCAGGCCTAACGGGCCGGGGCGGATCCAGCCCCAGCATTTT,CASRPNGPGRIQPQHF
TRBV10-3,.,TRBJ2-5,TRBD1,TGTGCCACAGGACAGGGTGTAGGCCAAGAGACCCAGTACTTC,CATGQGVGQETQYF
TRBV19,.,TRBJ2-7,.,TGTGCCAGTAGTATCGGGGGTTTCTCCTACGAGCAGTACTTC,CASSIGGFSYEQYF
TRBV29-1,.,TRBJ2-5,.,TGCAGCGGCCTCGTACGCCACCTTCAAGAGACCCAGTACTTC,CSGLVRHLQETQYF
TRBV29-1,.,TRBJ1-5,TRBD1,TGCAGCGTCAGACAGGGTAATAGCAATCAGCCCCAGCATTTT,CSVRQGNSNQPQHF
TRBV19,.,TRBJ2-1,TRBD2,TGTGCCAGTAGGCGACTAGCGGGCTCCTACAATGAGCAGTTCTTC,CASRRLAGSYNEQFF
TRBV7-9,few,TRBJ1-6,.,TGTGCCAGCAGCGTCAGGGGTGAACGGTCACCCCTCCACTTT,CASSVRGERSPLHF
TRBV18,.,TRBJ2-3,.,TGTGCCAGCTCACTAAGCATGGGAGCTAGCACAGATACGCAGTATTTT,CASSLSMGASTDTQYF
TRBV5-4,.,TRBJ1-4,.,TGTGCCAGCAGCTTGGATAGTTCTGAAAAACTGTTTTTT,CASSLDSSEKLFF
TRBV6-6,.,TRBJ2-7,.,TGTGCCAGCAGTTACTCAACTTACGAGCAGTACTTC,CASSYSTYEQYF
TRBV18,.,TRBJ2-1,TRBD2,TGTGCCAGCTCCCCCCCAGCGGGAGGGCCGGGTGAGCAGTTCTTC,CASSPPAGGPGEQFF
TRBV5-1,.,TRBJ2-5,TRBD2,TGCGCCAGCAGCCGAAATTCCGGACTAGCGGGAGAAGAGACCCAGTACTTC,CASSRNSGLAGEETQYF
TRBV28,.,TRBJ1-2,.,TGTGCCAGCACCCCAGGGGACTCCTATGGCTACACCTTC,CASTPGDSYGYTF
TRBV7-3,.,TRBJ2-1,.,TGTGCCAGCGGGCCCGGGGGCGCGCGGGGTGAGCAGTTCTTC,CASGPGGARGEQFF
TRBV5-4,once,TRBJ2-1,TRBD2,TGTGCCAGCAGCCTCACTAGCGCTTTCTACAATGAGCAGTTCTTC,CASSLTSAFYNEQFF
TRBV2,.,TRBJ2-2,.,TGTGCCAGCAAGATGGAGAACACCGGGGAGCTGTTTTTT,CASKMENTGELFF
TRBV5-1,.,TRBJ2-5,.,TGCGCCAGCAGCTTGGCCCGGGGGGCAGGAGAGACCCAGTACTTC,CASSLARGAGETQYF
TRBV28,.,TRBJ2-2,.,TGTGCCAGCGTGGGCAGTCCGAACACCGGGGAGCTGTTTTTT,CASVGSPNTGELFF
TRBV7-8,.,TRBJ2-2,TRBD1,TGTGCCAGCAGAACAGGGGGAGCGAACACCGGGGAGCTGTTTTTT,CASRTGGANTGELFF
TRBV5-1,.,TRBJ1-5,.,TGCGCCAGCAGCTTGGATGTAGATCAGCCCCAGCATTTT,CASSLDVDQPQHF
TRBV18,once,TRBJ2-1,TRBD1,TGTGCCAGCTCACCTTCCGGGACAGGGGGCTTGAATGAGCAGTTCTTC,CASSPSGTGGLNEQFF